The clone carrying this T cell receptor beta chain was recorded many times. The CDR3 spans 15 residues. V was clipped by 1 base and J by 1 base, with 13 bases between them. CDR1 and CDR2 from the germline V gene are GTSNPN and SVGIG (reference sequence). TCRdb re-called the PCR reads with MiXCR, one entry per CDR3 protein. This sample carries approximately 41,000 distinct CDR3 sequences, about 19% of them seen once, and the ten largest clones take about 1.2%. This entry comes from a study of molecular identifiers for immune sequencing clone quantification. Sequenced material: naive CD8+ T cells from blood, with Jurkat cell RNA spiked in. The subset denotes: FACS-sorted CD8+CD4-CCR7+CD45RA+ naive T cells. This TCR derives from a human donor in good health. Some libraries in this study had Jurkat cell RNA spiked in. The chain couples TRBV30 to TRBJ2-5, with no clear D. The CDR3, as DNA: TGTGCCTGGAGTGGTCCCCCTCAGTTCCAAGAGACCCAGTACTTC. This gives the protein CAWSGPPQFQETQYF.